This T cell receptor (beta chain) was sequenced in a study of T cell responses to AZD1222 COVID-19 vaccine. Study-level background: Some second doses came at about 4 weeks and others at about 12 weeks; these were pooled. Findings and caveats of the study: Among the donors, most were white British and more were female, and clonal diversity was possibly underestimated. The study found Spike-specific TCR breadth and depth rose after two AZD1222 doses.

Comment on this clone: Its antigen remains unknown.

CDR1 and CDR2 (germline): SNHLY, FYNNEI. The CDR3 runs to 15 residues. Trimming at V came to 3 bases and at J to 3 bases, leaving 3 bases not matched to a gene. The method was immunoSEQ multiplex PCR; TCRdb's version includes in-frame clones alone and lacks a portion of them. The sample records more than 150,000 clones, 90% being singletons. Sample: peripheral blood, taken on day 0 of AZD1222 vaccination. The genes are TRBV2 and TRBJ2-3; 10 bases line up with TRBD2. The receptor comes from an adult in good health. The CDR3 DNA reads as TGTGCCAGCAGTGAGCTAGCGGGGGTAACAGATACGCAGTATTTT. Amino acids: CASSELAGVTDTQYF.